This T cell receptor beta chain was recovered during a study of memory B cells and T cells in multiple sclerosis. This clone was seen more than once but under ten times. The antigen remains unidentified. Method: immunoSEQ multiplex PCR; TCRdb's copy keeps in-frame clones and lacks some. The table includes approximately 32,000 clones, 86% detected once. Germline V gene data show CDR1 as SGHNT and CDR2 as YYREEE (reference sequence). V lost 1 base and J lost 0, with 7 bases in between. CDR3 size: 14 residues. After stimulus-free culture, autoproliferating CFSE-dim and non-proliferating CFSE-high T cells were sequenced separately. Cultures began with 45 million to 60 million CFSE-labeled PBMCs, unstimulated for about 7 days, with replicate wells pooled. The PBMCs received 0.5 uM CFSE and serum-free culture with no added stimuli. Regarding the study as a whole: Compartments had unequal clone-set sizes, affecting shared clonotype counts.

Specimen: PBMCs from blood kept in culture. This clonotype was obtained from a human donor with multiple sclerosis. This rearrangement joins TRBV5-4 to TRBJ2-5, with D hard to call. The CDR3 loop is CASSLRLNQETQYF. CDR3 DNA: TGTGCCAGCAGCTTGCGACTGAACCAAGAGACCCAGTACTTC.